These 29 T cell receptor beta chains were sequenced from one sample in a study of siplizumab effects on memory and regulatory T cells. Generated by immunoSEQ multiplex PCR, the TCRdb table keeps only in-frame clones and is missing some. This sample has some 100,000 clones, with roughly nine tenths found just once. Sample: Tregs sorted from blood. The receptors were gathered from a human donor in good health.

This clone appeared a single time. The genes are TRBV5-1 and TRBJ2-3, with a weak D call TRBD2 (5 bases). The V gene lost 4 bases and the J gene lost 1 base, with 13 bases spanning the gap. The CDR3 sequence is 15 residues long. Germline V CDR1 and CDR2: SGHRS, YFSETQ. The CDR3 DNA reads as TGCGCCAGCAGCGCCGCCGGACTTCGCACAGATACGCAGTATTTT. Its protein product is CASSAAGLRTDTQYF.

V gene TRBV28 combines with J gene TRBJ2-1, with D unclear. V gave up 6 bases and J gave up 5 bases, with 11 bases separating them. The CDR3 loop spans 13 amino acids. CDR1 and CDR2 from the germline V gene are MDHEN and SYDVKM. CDR3 DNA sequence: TGTGCCAGCAGCCCCCGGCGCCACAATGAGCAGTTCTTC. Translated: CASSPRRHNEQFF.

The gene calls are TRBV6-6 and TRBJ2-2, with no clear D. Germline lookup yields CDR1 MNHNY and CDR2 SVGAGI (reference sequence). Deletions cut 5 bases from V and 2 bases from J, with 12 bases between. The length of the CDR3 is 15 residues. CDR3: CASSTGWGNTGELFF. CDR3 DNA: TGTGCCAGCAGTACGGGCTGGGGAAACACCGGGGAGCTGTTTTTT.

This clone was seen a single time. This chain connects TRBV6-5 to TRBJ1-1; D may be TRBD1 (5 bases). The CDR3 totals 13 residues. The germline CDR1 and CDR2 sequences are MNHEY and SVGAGI. With 4 bases removed from V and 9 bases from J, the gap between germline ends came to 15 bases. The CDR3 spells CASSFSTGTQAFF. In DNA form, the CDR3 reads TGTGCCAGCAGTTTCTCTACCGGGACTCAAGCTTTCTTT.

The chain uses TRBV6-5 and TRBJ2-5; D possibly corresponds to TRBD1 (5 bases). The CDR3 covers 14 residues. Germline loops: CDR1 MNHEY, CDR2 SVGAGI. The V gene lost 1 base and the J gene lost 2 bases, with 8 bases spanning the gap. In DNA form, the CDR3 reads TGTGCCAGCAGTTACTGGGGCAGACAAGAGACCCAGTACTTC. Its translation: CASSYWGRQETQYF.

V usage is TRBV10-2 and J usage is TRBJ2-7; D gene unclear. From germline, CDR1 is WSHSY and CDR2 SAAADI. V was shortened by 6 bases and J by 6 bases, with 9 bases between the two germline ends. The CDR3 contains 11 residues. CDR3 sequence: CASRGSSEQYF. The CDR3 nucleotides are TGCGCCAGCAGGGGGTCGTCCGAGCAGTACTTC.

This clone came up once. The chain links TRBV18 to TRBJ2-4, with TRBD1 identical over 8 bases. The CDR3 consists of 17 residues. In germline, CDR1 is KGHSH, CDR2 LQKENI. Trimming at V came to 0 bases and at J to 2 bases, leaving 6 bases not matched to a gene. CDR3 region: CASSPPAGGASKNIQYF. In nucleotides, the CDR3 is TGTGCCAGCTCACCACCGGCAGGGGGCGCTTCCAAAAACATTCAGTACTTC.

CDR3 bases: TGTGCCAGCAGTGAACTCCCGGCGGACCTGTATAGCAATCAGCCCCAGCATTTT. The encoded protein is CASSELPADLYSNQPQHF. The V and J genes are TRBV6-1 and TRBJ1-5, with no clear D. Germline CDR1 and CDR2: MNHNS and SASEGT. The CDR3 is 18 residues long. V was clipped by 2 bases and J by 0 bases, with 17 bases between them.

This sequence joins TRBV2 and TRBJ2-7, with D uncertain. CDR3 length equals 15 residues. V was cut by 5 bases and J by 6 bases, with 20 bases left in between. The germline V gene has CDR1 SNHLY and CDR2 FYNNEI. CDR3 in amino acids: CASSLRLELGLEQYF. CDR3 sequence (DNA): TGTGCCAGCAGTCTACGTTTGGAACTCGGGCTCGAGCAGTACTTC.

V gene TRBV9 combines with J gene TRBJ2-7, with 8 positions matching TRBD1. The ends lost 0 bases at V and 3 bases at J; junction bases unmatched: 8. The V gene's germline CDR1 is SGDLS and CDR2 YYNGEE. The CDR3 covers 16 residues. The CDR3, as DNA: TGTGCCAGCAGCGTAGGCAAAGGACAGGGTGACTACGAGCAGTACTTC. Residues: CASSVGKGQGDYEQYF.

This chain connects TRBV29-1 to TRBJ1-2; D uncertain. This CDR3 is built from 12 residues. Germline V lookup: CDR1 SQVTM, CDR2 ANQGSEA. Trimming took 7 bases from V and 0 from J, leaving 9 bases between them. The CDR3 DNA sequence: TGCAGCGGAAAAACAGCTAACTATGGCTACACCTTC. Translating it yields CSGKTANYGYTF. The entire variable domain, with the rest obtained from reference TRBV29-1 and TRBJ1-2, is as follows: SAVISQKPSRDICQRGTSLTIQCQVDSQVTMMFWYRQQPGQSLTLIATANQGSEATYESGFVIDKFPISRPNLTFSTLTVSNMSPEDSSIYLCSGKTANYGYTFGSGTRLTVV.

The chain joins TRBV30 to TRBJ2-2; no firm D call. This CDR3 is 14 amino acids long. CDR1 is GTSNPN and CDR2 is SVGIG in the germline V gene (reference sequence). V was clipped by 1 base and J by 3 bases, with 9 bases between them. The CDR3 sequence: CAWSGLSYTGELFF. The DNA of the CDR3 is TGTGCCTGGAGTGGTCTCTCATACACCGGGGAGCTGTTTTTT.

J is TRBJ2-7 and V is TRBV9; D uncertain. Between the trimmed V and J ends, which lost 0 bases and 2 bases, there was a span of 9 bases. CDR1 is SGDLS and CDR2 is YYNGEE in the germline V gene. This CDR3 region has 14 residues. The CDR3 DNA follows: TGTGCCAGCAGCGTAGGTGTCACCACCTACGAGCAGTACTTC. It yields the protein CASSVGVTTYEQYF. Variable domain in full (rest from reference TRBV9 and TRBJ2-7): DSGVTQTPKHLITATGQRVTLRCSPRSGDLSVYWYQQSLDQGLQFLIQYYNGEERAKGNILERFSAQQFPDLHSELNLSSLELGDSALYFCASSVGVTTYEQYFGPGTRLTVT.

The DNA for the CDR3 is TGTGCCAGCAGATCCGAGGGTGAAAAACTGTTTTTT. Translating it yields CASRSEGEKLFF. V gene TRBV11-2 combines with J gene TRBJ1-4, with D unresolved. Per germline, CDR1 SGHAT and CDR2 FQNNGV. The V gene lost 6 bases and the J gene lost 7 bases, with 9 bases spanning the gap. The CDR3 spans 12 residues.

The rearrangement joins TRBV5-1 to TRBJ1-2; weak D call: TRBD1 (5 bases). This CDR3 comprises 13 residues. In germline, CDR1 is SGHRS, CDR2 YFSETQ. V lost 0 bases and J lost 4, with 7 bases in between. The chain's CDR3 is CASSLGGGYGYTF. CDR3 sequence (DNA): TGCGCCAGCAGCTTGGGGGGCGGCTATGGCTACACCTTC.

J is TRBJ2-3 and V is TRBV6-1; D perhaps matches TRBD2 (6 bases). The CDR3 is 14 amino acids. V lost 7 bases to trimming and J lost 4 bases, with 15 bases between them. The germline CDR1 and CDR2 sequences are MNHNS and SASEGT. In nucleotides, the CDR3 is TGTGCCAGCAACCAAGCGGGCCGGGCAGATACGCAGTATTTT. It codes for CASNQAGRADTQYF.

About this clone itself: Other DNA sequences in this specimen translate into the identical CDR3. The rearrangement joins TRBV28 to TRBJ2-4; TRBD1 might be the D (5 bases). Trimming left V 3 bases short and J 0 bases short, with 9 bases between. Germline V gene lookup returns CDR1 MDHEN and CDR2 SYDVKM. The length of the CDR3 is 15 residues. The CDR3 DNA sequence: TGTGCCAGCAGTTTCCCAGGGTTAGCCAAAAACATTCAGTACTTC. It specifies CASSFPGLAKNIQYF.

V and J are TRBV28 and TRBJ1-2, with 10 bases identical to TRBD1. The junction had 8 bases not matched to a gene; V was cut back by 7 bases and J by 3 bases. The CDR3 consists of 15 residues. Germline V CDR1 and CDR2: MDHEN, SYDVKM. The CDR3 sequence is CASIPGQGVYYGYTF. CDR3 DNA: TGTGCCAGCATCCCAGGACAGGGGGTTTACTATGGCTACACCTTC.

The chain links TRBV2 to TRBJ2-1; TRBD2 aligns across 13 bases. The CDR3 is made up of 15 amino acids. J lost 7 bases, V lost 6 bases, and 6 bases had no gene match. Germline V gives CDR1 SNHLY, CDR2 FYNNEI. As DNA, the CDR3 is TGTGCCAGCAGCGCCGGGACTAGCGGGATTAATGAGCAGTTCTTC. This sequence encodes CASSAGTSGINEQFF.

This clone was seen a single time. The chain links TRBV25-1 to TRBJ2-2; D is perhaps TRBD2 (6 bases). The V gene lost 1 base and the J gene lost 1 base, with 16 bases spanning the gap. The germline V gene encodes CDR1 MGHDK and CDR2 SYGVNS. The CDR3 has 18 residues. The CDR3 here is CASSESGGGTVNTGELFF. The CDR3 DNA reads TGTGCCAGCAGTGAATCTGGGGGAGGAACCGTGAACACCGGGGAGCTGTTTTTT.

The CDR3 reads CASRYSGVSTDTQYF. The CDR3 DNA follows: TGTGCCAGCAGATATAGCGGGGTTAGCACAGATACGCAGTATTTT. The rearrangement links TRBV6-5 to TRBJ2-3; 8 positions agree with TRBD2. This CDR3 has 15 amino acids. V was pared by 6 bases and J by 0 bases, with 5 bases of the junction left unmatched. Germline V gene lookup returns CDR1 MNHEY and CDR2 SVGAGI.

This clone is a singleton in its sample. This chain connects TRBV11-3 to TRBJ2-1; maybe TRBD2 (6 bases). CDR1 SGHNT and CDR2 YENEEA come from the germline V gene. V lost 2 bases and J lost 7, with 18 bases in between. CDR3 length equals 16 residues. The CDR3 bases are TGTGCCAGCAGCTTATCTCTGACGGGAGTTGGGAATGAGCAGTTCTTC. Translated, it gives CASSLSLTGVGNEQFF.

The chain is built from TRBV6-1 and TRBJ1-5, with D tentatively TRBD1 (6 bases). The CDR3 has 15 residues. Trimming took 6 bases from V and 6 from J, leaving 18 bases between them. In germline, CDR1 is MNHNS, CDR2 SASEGT. CDR3 protein: CASRGGGPATQPQHF. The CDR3 nucleotides are TGTGCCAGCAGGGGTGGGGGGCCGGCAACTCAGCCCCAGCATTTT.

The chain combines TRBV29-1 with TRBJ2-2; D is unresolved. V lost 5 bases, J lost 2 bases, and 3 bases lay in between. Germline V gives CDR1 SQVTM, CDR2 ANQGSEA. The CDR3 is 11 amino acids. The DNA of the CDR3 is TGCAGCGTTCTAAACACCGGGGAGCTGTTTTTT. Translated: CSVLNTGELFF.

The chain recombines TRBV5-1 with TRBJ1-2; TRBD1 matches 9 bases. The J segment lost 0 bases and the V segment lost 5 bases, leaving 11 bases of the junction unmatched. CDR1 and CDR2 (germline): SGHRS, YFSETQ. The CDR3 contains 17 residues. The CDR3 nucleotides read TGCGCCAGCAGTCGCACGACAGGGGGGAGAGCTAACTATGGCTACACCTTC. This translates into CASSRTTGGRANYGYTF.

This chain links TRBV4-1 with TRBJ2-7; 13 bases are a match to TRBD2. J was trimmed by 5 bases and V by 2 bases; bases with no gene match: 12. The CDR3 length is 18 residues. The V gene's germline CDR1 is MGHRA and CDR2 YSYEKL. CDR3 sequence reads: CASSQTTIGLAGVHEQYF. The CDR3 nucleotides read TGCGCCAGCAGCCAAACAACCATCGGACTAGCGGGGGTCCACGAGCAGTACTTC.

The chain joins TRBV2 to TRBJ2-3; D is unclear. The CDR3 spans 14 residues. The V gene's germline CDR1 is SNHLY and CDR2 FYNNEI. The ends were cut back, 1 base at V and 0 bases at J, with 5 bases in the middle. DNA of the CDR3: TGTGCCAGCAGTGAAGGGCTGAGCACAGATACGCAGTATTTT. Translated, it gives CASSEGLSTDTQYF.

This clone was found once. The chain couples TRBV5-1 to TRBJ2-3; 7 bases are shared with TRBD2. The V gene's germline CDR1 is SGHRS and CDR2 YFSETQ. The CDR3 sequence is 17 residues long. V lost 0 bases and J lost 0; bases outside the gene matches: 7. The CDR3 DNA sequence: TGCGCCAGCAGCTTGGGAGGAGCGGGGTCTAGCACAGATACGCAGTATTTT. It specifies CASSLGGAGSSTDTQYF. Looking up the rest from reference TRBV5-1 and TRBJ2-3 gives the full variable domain: KAGVTQTPRYLIKTRGQQVTLSCSPISGHRSVSWYQQTPGQGLQFLFEYFSETQRNKGNFPGRFSGRQFSNSRSEMNVSTLELGDSALYLCASSLGGAGSSTDTQYFGPGTRLTVL.

J is TRBJ1-2 and V is TRBV7-2, with 7 bases identical to TRBD1. In germline, CDR1 is SGHTA, CDR2 FQGNSA. The CDR3 has 15 residues. V dropped 3 bases and J dropped 2; count of bases not matched to a gene: 6. CDR3 in DNA: TGTGCCAGCAGCTTGGTTACAGGGGCCAACTATGGCTACACCTTC. Translated: CASSLVTGANYGYTF.